The present entry profiles one T cell receptor (beta chain) with its context. The CDR3 contains 15 residues. The germline gives CDR1 LGHDT, CDR2 YNNKEL (reference sequence). Trimming removed 1 base from V and 1 base from J, with 9 bases in between. The data are from a study of blood T cell repertoires in COVID-19. Sequenced by immunoSEQ multiplex PCR; TCRdb stores in-frame clones only, minus some. The sample has about 280,000 clones; around 82% are singletons. This clonotype was sampled from a woman aged 45-60 years who had recovered from COVID-19. The V gene is TRBV3-1 (or the pseudogene TRBV3-2), the J gene TRBJ2-3, with D tentatively TRBD2 (6 bases). Sample: peripheral blood. The CDR3 is CASSQGGTRTDTQYF. CDR3 coding DNA: TGTGCCAGCAGCCAAGGGGGGACTCGCACAGATACGCAGTATTTT.